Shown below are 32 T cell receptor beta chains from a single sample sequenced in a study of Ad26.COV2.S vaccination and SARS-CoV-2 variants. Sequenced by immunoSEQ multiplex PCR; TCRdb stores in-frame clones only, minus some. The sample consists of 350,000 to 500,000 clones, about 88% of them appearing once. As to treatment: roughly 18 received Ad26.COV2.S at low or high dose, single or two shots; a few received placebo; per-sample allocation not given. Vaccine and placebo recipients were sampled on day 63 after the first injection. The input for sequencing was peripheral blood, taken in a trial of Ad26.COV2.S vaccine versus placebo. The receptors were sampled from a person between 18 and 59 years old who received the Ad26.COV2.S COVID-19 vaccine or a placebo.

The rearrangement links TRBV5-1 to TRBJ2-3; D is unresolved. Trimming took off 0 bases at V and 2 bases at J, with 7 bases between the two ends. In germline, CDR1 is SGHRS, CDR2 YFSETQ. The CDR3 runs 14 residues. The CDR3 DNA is TGCGCCAGCAGCTTGGGCGACTTCACAGATACGCAGTATTTT. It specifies CASSLGDFTDTQYF. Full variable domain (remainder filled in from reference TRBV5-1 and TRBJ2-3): KAGVTQTPRYLIKTRGQQVTLSCSPISGHRSVSWYQQTPGQGLQFLFEYFSETQRNKGNFPGRFSGRQFSNSRSEMNVSTLELGDSALYLCASSLGDFTDTQYFGPGTRLTVL.

The CDR3 nucleotides read TGTGCCAGCAAAGGGGAACCGACCGGGACAGGGGGAACTGAAGCTTTCTTT. It specifies CASKGEPTGTGGTEAFF. The rearrangement uses TRBV5-4 and TRBJ1-1; TRBD1 aligns across 11 bases. V was clipped by 6 bases and J by 5 bases; unmatched bases: 15. Per the germline V gene, CDR1 is SGHNT and CDR2 is YYREEE (reference sequence). The CDR3 totals 17 residues. The complete variable domain, with remaining parts taken from reference TRBV5-4 and TRBJ1-1, reads ETGVTQSPTHLIKTRGQQVTLRCSSQSGHNTVSWYQQALGQGPQFIFQYYREEENGRGNFPPRFSGLQFPNYSSELNVNALELDDSALYLCASKGEPTGTGGTEAFFGQGTRLTVV.

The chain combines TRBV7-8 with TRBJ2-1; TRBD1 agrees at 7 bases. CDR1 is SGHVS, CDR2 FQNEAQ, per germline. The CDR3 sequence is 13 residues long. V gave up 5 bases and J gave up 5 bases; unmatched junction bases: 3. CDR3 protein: CASSVTGDNEQFF. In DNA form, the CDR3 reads TGTGCCAGCAGCGTAACAGGGGACAATGAGCAGTTCTTC. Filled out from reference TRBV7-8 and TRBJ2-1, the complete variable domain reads GAGVSQSPRYKVAKRGQDVALRCDPISGHVSLFWYQQALGQGPEFLTYFQNEAQLDKSGLPSDRFFAERPEGSVSTLKIQRTQQEDSAVYLCASSVTGDNEQFFGPGTRLTVL.

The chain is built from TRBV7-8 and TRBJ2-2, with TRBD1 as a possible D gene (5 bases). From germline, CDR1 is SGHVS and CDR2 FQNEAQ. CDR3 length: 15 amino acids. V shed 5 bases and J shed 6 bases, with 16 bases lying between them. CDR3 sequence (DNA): TGTGCCAGCAGCACCGCTGACCAGGGCTCCGGGGAGCTGTTTTTT. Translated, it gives CASSTADQGSGELFF. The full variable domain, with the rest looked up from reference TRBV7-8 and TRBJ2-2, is GAGVSQSPRYKVAKRGQDVALRCDPISGHVSLFWYQQALGQGPEFLTYFQNEAQLDKSGLPSDRFFAERPEGSVSTLKIQRTQQEDSAVYLCASSTADQGSGELFFGEGSRLTVL.

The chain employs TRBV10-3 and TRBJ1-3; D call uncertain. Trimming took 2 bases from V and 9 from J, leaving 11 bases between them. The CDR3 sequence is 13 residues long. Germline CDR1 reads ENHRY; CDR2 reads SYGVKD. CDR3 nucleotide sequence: TGTGCCATCAGTGAGCCAGCGGAAAGCACCATATATTTT. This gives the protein CAISEPAESTIYF.

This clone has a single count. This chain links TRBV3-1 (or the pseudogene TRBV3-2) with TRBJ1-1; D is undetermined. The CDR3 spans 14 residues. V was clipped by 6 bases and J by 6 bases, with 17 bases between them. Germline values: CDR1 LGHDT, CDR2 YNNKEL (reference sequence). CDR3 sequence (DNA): TGTGCCAGCAGGCCTTTCGGGTCCGGGGCTGAAGCTTTCTTT. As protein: CASRPFGSGAEAFF.

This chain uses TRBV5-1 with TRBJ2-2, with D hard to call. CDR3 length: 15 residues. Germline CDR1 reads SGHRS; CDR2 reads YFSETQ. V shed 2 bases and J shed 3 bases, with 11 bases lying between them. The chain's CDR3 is CASSLYNGYTGELFF. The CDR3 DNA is TGCGCCAGCAGCTTATACAACGGGTACACCGGGGAGCTGTTTTTT.

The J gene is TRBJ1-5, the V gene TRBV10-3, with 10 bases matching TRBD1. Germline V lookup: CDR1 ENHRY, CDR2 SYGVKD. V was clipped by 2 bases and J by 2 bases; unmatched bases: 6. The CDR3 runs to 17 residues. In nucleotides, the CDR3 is TGTGCCATCAGTGAGGCGAAGGGGACAGGGGGCAATCAGCCCCAGCATTTT. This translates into CAISEAKGTGGNQPQHF.

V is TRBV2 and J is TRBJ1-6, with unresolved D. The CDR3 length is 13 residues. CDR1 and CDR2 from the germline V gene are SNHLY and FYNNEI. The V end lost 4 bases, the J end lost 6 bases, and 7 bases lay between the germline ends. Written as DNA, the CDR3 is TGTGCCAGCAGTGTACAGCTTAATTCACCCCTCCACTTT. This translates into CASSVQLNSPLHF.

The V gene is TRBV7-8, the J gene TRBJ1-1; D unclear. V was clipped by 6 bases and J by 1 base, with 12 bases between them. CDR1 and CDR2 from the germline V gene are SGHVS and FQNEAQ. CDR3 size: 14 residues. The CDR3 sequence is CASSFRHENTEAFF. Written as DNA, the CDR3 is TGTGCCAGCAGTTTTCGCCATGAGAACACTGAAGCTTTCTTT.

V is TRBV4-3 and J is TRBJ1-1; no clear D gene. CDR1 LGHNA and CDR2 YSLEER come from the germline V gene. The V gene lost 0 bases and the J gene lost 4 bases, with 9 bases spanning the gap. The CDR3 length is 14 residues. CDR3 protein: CASSQEVFSTEAFF. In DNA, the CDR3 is TGCGCCAGCAGCCAAGAGGTCTTCTCCACTGAAGCTTTCTTT.

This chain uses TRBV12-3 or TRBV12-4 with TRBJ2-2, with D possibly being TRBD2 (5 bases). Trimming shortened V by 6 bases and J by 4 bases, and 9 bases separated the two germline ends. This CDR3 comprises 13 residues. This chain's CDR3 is CASRRTSTGELFF. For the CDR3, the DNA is TGTGCCAGCAGGCGGACTTCCACCGGGGAGCTGTTTTTT.

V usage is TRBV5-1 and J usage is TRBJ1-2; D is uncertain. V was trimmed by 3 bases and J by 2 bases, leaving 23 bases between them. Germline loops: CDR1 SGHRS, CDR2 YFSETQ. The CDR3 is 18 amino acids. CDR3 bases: TGCGCCAGCAGCTCCCCCGGTGGGCCGATAAAAACCAACTATGGCTACACCTTC. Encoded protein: CASSSPGGPIKTNYGYTF.

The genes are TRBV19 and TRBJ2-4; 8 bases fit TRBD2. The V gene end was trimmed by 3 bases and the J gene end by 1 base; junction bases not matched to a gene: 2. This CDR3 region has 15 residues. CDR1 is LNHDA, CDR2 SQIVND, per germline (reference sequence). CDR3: CASSMPGGAKNIQYF. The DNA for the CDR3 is TGTGCCAGTAGTATGCCGGGGGGGGCCAAAAACATTCAGTACTTC.

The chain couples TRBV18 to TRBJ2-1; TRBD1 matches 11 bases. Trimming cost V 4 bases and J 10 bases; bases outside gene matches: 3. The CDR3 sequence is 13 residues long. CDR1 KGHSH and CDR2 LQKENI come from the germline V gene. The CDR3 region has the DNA TGTGCCAGCTCACGGGACAGGGGGATCGAGCAGTTCTTC. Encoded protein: CASSRDRGIEQFF.

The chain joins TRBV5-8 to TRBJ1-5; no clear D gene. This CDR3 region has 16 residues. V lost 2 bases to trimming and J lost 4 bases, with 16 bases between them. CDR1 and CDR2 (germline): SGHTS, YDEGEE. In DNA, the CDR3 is TGTGCCAGCAGCTTCCAATCGGCAGCTACAAATCAGCCCCAGCATTTT. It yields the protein CASSFQSAATNQPQHF.

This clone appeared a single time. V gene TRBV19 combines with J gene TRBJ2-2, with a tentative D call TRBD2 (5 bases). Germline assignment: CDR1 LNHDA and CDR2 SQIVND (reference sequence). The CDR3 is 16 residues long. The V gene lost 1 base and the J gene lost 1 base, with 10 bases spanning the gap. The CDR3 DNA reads TGTGCCAGTAGTATAGTAGGAGGAGGGAACACCGGGGAGCTGTTTTTT. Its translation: CASSIVGGGNTGELFF.

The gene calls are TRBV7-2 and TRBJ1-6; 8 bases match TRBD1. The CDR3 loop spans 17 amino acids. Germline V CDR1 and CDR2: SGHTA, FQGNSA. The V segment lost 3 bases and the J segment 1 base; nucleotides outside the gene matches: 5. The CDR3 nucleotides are TGTGCCAGCAGCTTGGCAGGGGGCAGTTCCTATAATTCACCCCTCCACTTT. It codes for CASSLAGGSSYNSPLHF.

In nucleotides, the CDR3 is TGTGCCAGCAGTTACGGGACAGGGCTTACTGAAGCTTTCTTT. Encoded protein: CASSYGTGLTEAFF. The gene calls are TRBV6-6 and TRBJ1-1, with 9 bases lining up with TRBD1. The ends lost 2 bases at V and 5 bases at J; junction bases unmatched: 3. The CDR3 length is 14 residues. Germline CDR1 reads MNHNY; CDR2 reads SVGAGI (reference sequence).

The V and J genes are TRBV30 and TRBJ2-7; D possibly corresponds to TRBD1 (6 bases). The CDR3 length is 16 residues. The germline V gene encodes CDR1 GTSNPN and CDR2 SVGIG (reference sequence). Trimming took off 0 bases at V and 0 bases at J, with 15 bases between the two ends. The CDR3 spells CAWSVSRTAVSYEQYF. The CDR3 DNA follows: TGTGCCTGGAGTGTTTCAAGGACAGCCGTCTCCTACGAGCAGTACTTC.

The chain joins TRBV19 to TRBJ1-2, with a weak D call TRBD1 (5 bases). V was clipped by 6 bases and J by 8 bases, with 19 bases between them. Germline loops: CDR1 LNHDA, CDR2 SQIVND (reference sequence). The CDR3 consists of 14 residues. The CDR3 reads CASSQNGGSRGYTF. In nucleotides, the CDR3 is TGTGCCAGTAGCCAGAACGGGGGTTCGCGGGGCTACACCTTC.

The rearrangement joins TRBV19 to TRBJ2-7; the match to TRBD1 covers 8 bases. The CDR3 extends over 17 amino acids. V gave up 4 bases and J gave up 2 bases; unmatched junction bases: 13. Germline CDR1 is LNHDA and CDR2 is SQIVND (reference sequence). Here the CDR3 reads CASSRSRTGSYPYEQYF. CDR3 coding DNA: TGTGCCAGTAGTAGGTCCCGGACAGGGTCCTACCCCTACGAGCAGTACTTC.

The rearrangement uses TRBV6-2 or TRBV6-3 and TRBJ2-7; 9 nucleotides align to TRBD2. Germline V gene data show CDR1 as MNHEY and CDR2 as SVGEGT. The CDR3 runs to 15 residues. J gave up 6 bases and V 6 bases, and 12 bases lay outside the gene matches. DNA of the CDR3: TGTGCCAGCAGCCCAATAGGGCTAGCGGGAATCGAGCAGTACGTC. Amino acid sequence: CASSPIGLAGIEQYV.

The CDR3 DNA reads TGTGCCACCAGCAGAGCCGGGACAGGGTATGCTGAAGCTTTCTTT. The encoded protein is CATSRAGTGYAEAFF. The chain links TRBV15 to TRBJ1-1, with 9 nucleotides matching TRBD1. J was trimmed by 6 bases and V by 1 base; bases with no gene match: 6. Germline assignment: CDR1 LNHNV and CDR2 YYDKDF (reference sequence). This CDR3 is 15 amino acids long.

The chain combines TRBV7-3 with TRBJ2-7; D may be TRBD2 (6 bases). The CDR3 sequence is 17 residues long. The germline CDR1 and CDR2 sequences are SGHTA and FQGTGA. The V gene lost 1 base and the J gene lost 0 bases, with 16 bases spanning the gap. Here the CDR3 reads CASSLRVAAYPSYEQYV. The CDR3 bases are TGTGCCAGCAGCTTAAGGGTAGCGGCTTACCCCTCCTACGAGCAGTACGTC.

Written as DNA, the CDR3 is TGTGCCTGGAGTAGGACGGTCTCTGGAAACACCATATATTTT. Protein sequence: CAWSRTVSGNTIYF. The chain couples TRBV30 to TRBJ1-3; D uncertain. Germline CDR1 GTSNPN, CDR2 SVGIG (reference sequence). With 2 bases removed from V and 0 bases from J, the gap between germline ends came to 8 bases. The CDR3 length is 14 residues. Full variable domain (remainder filled in from reference TRBV30 and TRBJ1-3): SQTIHQWPATLVQPVGSPLSLECTVEGTSNPNLYWYRQAAGRGLQLLFYSVGIGQISSEVPQNLSASRPQDRQFILSSKKLLLSDSGFYLCAWSRTVSGNTIYFGEGSWLTVV.

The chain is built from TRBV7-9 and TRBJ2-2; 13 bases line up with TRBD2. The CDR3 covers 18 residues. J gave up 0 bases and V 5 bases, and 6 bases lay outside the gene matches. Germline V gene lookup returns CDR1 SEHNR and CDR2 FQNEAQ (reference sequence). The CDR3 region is CASSPRTSGGSNTGELFF. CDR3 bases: TGTGCCAGCAGCCCAAGGACTAGCGGGGGATCGAACACCGGGGAGCTGTTTTTT.

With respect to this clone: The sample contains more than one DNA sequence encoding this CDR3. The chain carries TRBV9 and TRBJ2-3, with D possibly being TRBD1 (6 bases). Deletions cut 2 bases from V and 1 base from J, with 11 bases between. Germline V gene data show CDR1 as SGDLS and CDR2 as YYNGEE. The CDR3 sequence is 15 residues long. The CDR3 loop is CASSVEGGRTDTQYF. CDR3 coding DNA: TGTGCCAGCAGCGTGGAAGGGGGTCGCACAGATACGCAGTATTTT.

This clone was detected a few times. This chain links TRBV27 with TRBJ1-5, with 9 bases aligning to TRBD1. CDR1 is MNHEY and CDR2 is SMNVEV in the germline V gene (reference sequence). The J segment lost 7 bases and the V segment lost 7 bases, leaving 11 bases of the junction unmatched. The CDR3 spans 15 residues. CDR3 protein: CASTPLGTGIQPQHF. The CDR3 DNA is TGTGCCAGCACCCCTCTTGGGACAGGGATACAGCCCCAGCATTTT.

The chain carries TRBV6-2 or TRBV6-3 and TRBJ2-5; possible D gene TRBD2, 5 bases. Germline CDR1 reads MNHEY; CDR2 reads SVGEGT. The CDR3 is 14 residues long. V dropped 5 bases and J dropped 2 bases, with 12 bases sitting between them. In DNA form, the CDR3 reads TGTGCCAGCAGTCCACCTCGGGGTCAAGAGACCCAGTACTTC. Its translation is CASSPPRGQETQYF.

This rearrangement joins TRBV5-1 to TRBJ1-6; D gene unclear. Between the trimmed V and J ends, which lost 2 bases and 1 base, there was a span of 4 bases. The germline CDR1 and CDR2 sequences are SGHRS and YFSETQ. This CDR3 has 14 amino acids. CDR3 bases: TGCGCCAGCAGCTTACAGTCCTATAATTCACCCCTCCACTTT. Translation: CASSLQSYNSPLHF.

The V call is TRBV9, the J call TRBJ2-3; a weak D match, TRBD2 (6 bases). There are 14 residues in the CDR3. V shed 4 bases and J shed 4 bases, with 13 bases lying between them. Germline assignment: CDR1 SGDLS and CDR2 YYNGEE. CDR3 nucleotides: TGTGCCAGCAGCTGGGCGGGATTCTCAGATACGCAGTATTTT. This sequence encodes CASSWAGFSDTQYF. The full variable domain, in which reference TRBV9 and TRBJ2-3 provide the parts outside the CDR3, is DSGVTQTPKHLITATGQRVTLRCSPRSGDLSVYWYQQSLDQGLQFLIQYYNGEERAKGNILERFSAQQFPDLHSELNLSSLELGDSALYFCASSWAGFSDTQYFGPGTRLTVL.